This T cell receptor beta chain was profiled in a study of type 1 and type 2 diabetes patients. The CDR3 has 16 amino acids. J lost 7 bases, V lost 3 bases, and 7 bases had no gene match. Germline V gives CDR1 MGHRA, CDR2 YSYEKL. The PCR template was genomic DNA. Amplification of the beta chain CDR3 used 30 forward and 13 reverse multiplex primers. TCRdb passed the multiplex PCR reads through MiXCR, listing each CDR3 protein once. Here the sample spans 280,000 or so distinct CDR3 sequences, 47% being singletons. Source material: peripheral blood mononuclear cells (PBMCs). The chain uses TRBV4-1 and TRBJ1-6; TRBD1 agrees at 9 bases. The sequence derives from a man in his late teens or twenties with type 2 diabetes. The CDR3 reads CASSQSGQGKNSPLHF. As DNA, the CDR3 is TGCGCCAGCAGCCAGTCGGGACAGGGAAAGAATTCACCCCTCCACTTT.